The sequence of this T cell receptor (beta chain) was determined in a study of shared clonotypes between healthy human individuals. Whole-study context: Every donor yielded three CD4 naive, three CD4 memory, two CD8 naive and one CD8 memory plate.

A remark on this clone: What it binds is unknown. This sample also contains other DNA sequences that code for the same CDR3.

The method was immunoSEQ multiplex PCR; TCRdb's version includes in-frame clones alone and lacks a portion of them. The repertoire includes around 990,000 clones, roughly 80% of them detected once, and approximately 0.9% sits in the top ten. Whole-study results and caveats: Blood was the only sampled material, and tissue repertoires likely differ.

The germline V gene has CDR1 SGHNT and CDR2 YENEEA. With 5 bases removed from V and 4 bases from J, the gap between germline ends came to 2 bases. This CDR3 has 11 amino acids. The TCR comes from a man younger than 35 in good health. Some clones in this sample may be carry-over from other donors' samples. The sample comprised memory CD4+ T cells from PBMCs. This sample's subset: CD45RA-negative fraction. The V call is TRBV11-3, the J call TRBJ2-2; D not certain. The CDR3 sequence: CASSSTGELFF. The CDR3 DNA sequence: TGTGCCAGCAGCAGCACCGGGGAGCTGTTTTTT.